The 26 T cell receptor beta chains given below trace back to one sample, sequenced in a study of blood T cells in healthy people across ages. Together with a sample-barcoded 5' primer, a J-beta primer mix was included in a second PCR lasting about 6 to 11 cycles. One entry per CDR3 protein results from TCRdb running MiXCR on the 5' RACE reads. The data contain around 1,000,000 distinct CDR3 sequences, approximately 26% of them singletons. The same data also contributed to another study, on T cells of mothers and their children.

The material sequenced was blood. Receptor source: a girl aged 2 to 10 in good health.

This chain links TRBV7-6 with TRBJ2-7, with D possibly being TRBD1 (7 bases). Trimming shortened V by 2 bases and J by 2 bases, and 13 bases separated the two germline ends. Per germline, CDR1 SGHVS and CDR2 FNYEAQ. CDR3 length equals 15 residues. The CDR3 DNA sequence: TGTGCCAGCAGCTTATCGGGGGACAGTACCTACGAGCAGTACTTC. Its translation: CASSLSGDSTYEQYF.

This clonotype was recorded many times. The genes are TRBV5-1 and TRBJ2-3; D might be TRBD1 or TRBD2, each matching 5 bases. Deletions cut 1 base from V and 4 bases from J, with 7 bases between. The CDR3 extends over 13 amino acids. Germline loops: CDR1 SGHRS, CDR2 YFSETQ. In nucleotides, the CDR3 is TGCGCCAGCAGCTTGCAGGGAGCAGATACGCAGTATTTT. Encoded protein: CASSLQGADTQYF.

This clonotype showed up just a few times. This chain uses TRBV6-5 with TRBJ2-4; D is undetermined. The CDR3 has 18 amino acids. Trimming cost V 0 bases and J 2 bases, with 17 bases left between them. Germline CDR1 is MNHEY and CDR2 is SVGAGI. The CDR3 loop reads CASSYSLPRQETKNIQYF. The DNA of the CDR3 is TGTGCCAGCAGTTACTCGCTTCCAAGACAAGAGACCAAAAACATTCAGTACTTC.

The sample holds a few counts of this clonotype. This sequence joins TRBV29-1 and TRBJ1-1; 7 bases are shared with TRBD1. Germline CDR1 is SQVTM and CDR2 is ANQGSEA. The V gene end was trimmed by 7 bases and the J gene end by 1 base; junction bases not matched to a gene: 3. The CDR3 totals 12 residues. This chain's CDR3 is CSADRRNTEAFF. The CDR3 DNA follows: TGCAGCGCGGACAGGAGGAACACTGAAGCTTTCTTT.

The chain employs TRBV20-1 and TRBJ1-2; no definite D call. The CDR3 loop spans 14 amino acids. Germline CDR1 DFQATT, CDR2 SNEGSKA (reference sequence). V was pared by 0 bases and J by 0 bases, with 8 bases between. The CDR3 sequence: CSARDTGANYGYTF. DNA for the CDR3: TGCAGTGCTAGAGATACCGGAGCTAACTATGGCTACACCTTC.

The CDR3 DNA is TGTGCCACCAGTGATTTGCTAGGGCGGCAGTTCTTC. Its protein product is CATSDLLGRQFF. The V call is TRBV24-1, the J call TRBJ2-1; D remains unclear. V lost 0 bases, J lost 12 bases, and 8 bases lay in between. The CDR3 has 12 residues. Germline CDR1 reads KGHDR; CDR2 reads SFDVKD.

Only a few counts were recorded for this clonotype. The V call is TRBV10-3, the J call TRBJ1-4; 8 bases match TRBD1. The CDR3 contains 14 residues. V gave up 3 bases and J gave up 5 bases; unmatched junction bases: 2. CDR1 and CDR2 (germline): ENHRY, SYGVKD. Here the CDR3 DNA reads TGTGCCATCAGTGACGGACAGGGAAATGAAAAACTGTTTTTT. It encodes CAISDGQGNEKLFF.

This chain links TRBV11-2 with TRBJ1-3; D uncertain. V lost 3 bases and J lost 2, with 5 bases in between. Germline CDR1 and CDR2: SGHAT and FQNNGV. This CDR3 is built from 13 residues. CDR3 in amino acids: CASSFSPGNTIYF. The DNA of the CDR3 is TGTGCCAGCAGCTTCTCCCCTGGAAACACCATATATTTT.

The chain carries TRBV28 and TRBJ1-2; D gene unclear. Trimming shortened V by 5 bases and J by 8 bases, and 15 bases separated the two germline ends. The germline V gene has CDR1 MDHEN and CDR2 SYDVKM. The CDR3 loop spans 13 amino acids. CDR3 sequence: CASSQTTAWGYTF. CDR3 in DNA: TGTGCCAGCAGTCAGACAACGGCGTGGGGCTACACCTTC.

The chain uses TRBV9 and TRBJ1-1; D remains ambiguous. There are 13 residues in the CDR3. Between the trimmed V and J ends, which lost 4 bases and 6 bases, there was a span of 13 bases. Per the germline V gene, CDR1 is SGDLS and CDR2 is YYNGEE. The CDR3 DNA follows: TGTGCCAGCAGCCCCTGGACGGTTTCTGAAGCTTTCTTT. It is translated as CASSPWTVSEAFF.

This chain connects TRBV27 to TRBJ2-1; D may match TRBD1 or TRBD2 (5 bases each). Germline CDR1 is MNHEY and CDR2 is SMNVEV (reference sequence). This CDR3 spans 15 amino acids. V lost 8 bases, J lost 6 bases, and 20 bases lay in between. CDR3 region: CASGAFGTAINEQFF. For the CDR3, the DNA is TGTGCCAGCGGAGCCTTCGGGACGGCGATCAATGAGCAGTTCTTC.

This rearrangement joins TRBV6-5 to TRBJ2-5; 8 bases fit TRBD1. This CDR3 has 16 residues. Germline CDR1 is MNHEY and CDR2 is SVGAGI. V lost 4 bases, J lost 1 base, and 8 bases stayed unmatched. CDR3 sequence: CASSLQGVPSQETQYF. The CDR3 nucleotides read TGTGCCAGCAGTTTACAGGGGGTCCCTTCCCAAGAGACCCAGTACTTC.

The gene calls are TRBV7-2 and TRBJ2-1, with D maybe TRBD2 (6 bases). The CDR3 has 14 amino acids. V lost 6 bases to trimming and J lost 7 bases, with 16 bases between them. Germline V gene data show CDR1 as SGHTA and CDR2 as FQGNSA. CDR3 sequence (DNA): TGTGCCAGCAGTGGGAGGCCTCGGGGGAATGAGCAGTTCTTC. This sequence encodes CASSGRPRGNEQFF.

The CDR3 sequence is CSVDGARGPYEQYF. The DNA for the CDR3 is TGCAGCGTTGACGGGGCCAGGGGTCCCTACGAGCAGTACTTC. The rearrangement links TRBV29-1 to TRBJ2-7; D is perhaps TRBD1 (6 bases). The V gene's germline CDR1 is SQVTM and CDR2 ANQGSEA. The ends were cut back, 3 bases at V and 2 bases at J, with 14 bases in the middle. The CDR3 length is 14 residues.

This clonotype has only a few counts. V and J are TRBV12-3 or TRBV12-4 and TRBJ2-5; 7 bases agree with TRBD1. Near its end, the DNA agrees better with TRBJ2-1, so the J call may be wrong. The CDR3 has 14 amino acids. The CDR3 DNA sequence: TGTGCCAGCAGTTTTGGGACAGCGAGGAATGAGCAGTTCTTC. Translation gives CASSFGTARNEQFF.

This clonotype appeared a few times. V is TRBV28 and J is TRBJ2-3; no clear D. The ends were cut back, 3 bases at V and 6 bases at J, with 10 bases in the middle. The V gene's germline CDR1 is MDHEN and CDR2 SYDVKM. The CDR3 has 13 residues. This CDR3 reads CASSFSPDDTQYF. The CDR3 bases are TGTGCCAGCAGTTTCTCACCGGACGATACGCAGTATTTT.

This clonotype was counted only a few times. The chain joins TRBV7-9 to TRBJ2-5; D may be TRBD2 (6 bases). The J call may be wrong; the DNA end is better matched by TRBJ2-7. The CDR3 is 12 residues long. Germline assignment: CDR1 SEHNR and CDR2 FQNEAQ (reference sequence). Here the CDR3 reads CAGTGVPYEQYF. DNA for the CDR3: TGTGCCGGGACTGGGGTCCCCTACGAGCAGTACTTC.

The chain has TRBV20-1 and TRBJ2-3; either TRBD1 or TRBD2 may fit D (5 bases each). Trimming removed 7 bases from V and 3 bases from J, with 14 bases in between. Germline assignment: CDR1 DFQATT and CDR2 SNEGSKA (reference sequence). The CDR3 runs 13 residues. CDR3 DNA: TGCAGTGTCCCCTCCTGGGGGACAGATACGCAGTATTTT. Encoded protein: CSVPSWGTDTQYF.

The table lists this clonotype with a few counts. The chain combines TRBV29-1 with TRBJ1-4; 9 bases are a match to TRBD1. V lost 4 bases and J lost 7; bases outside the gene matches: 7. Germline V gene data show CDR1 as SQVTM and CDR2 as ANQGSEA. The length of the CDR3 is 14 residues. CDR3 nucleotide sequence: TGCAGCGTTGCCCACGGGACAGGGCGTGAAAAACTGTTTTTT. It yields the protein CSVAHGTGREKLFF. The variable domain in full, completed from reference TRBV29-1 and TRBJ1-4, reads SAVISQKPSRDICQRGTSLTIQCQVDSQVTMMFWYRQQPGQSLTLIATANQGSEATYESGFVIDKFPISRPNLTFSTLTVSNMSPEDSSIYLCSVAHGTGREKLFFGSGTQLSVL.

A few counts support this clonotype. One end of the junction does not line up with germline, which may come from a read error. The chain links TRBV29-1 to TRBJ2-1, with D perhaps matching TRBD2 (6 bases). From germline, CDR1 is SQVTM and CDR2 ANQGSEA. CDR3 length: 14 residues. The CDR3 here is CSVVWDGEANEQFF. CDR3 bases: TGCAGTGTTGTTTGGGACGGGGAGGCAAATGAGCAGTTCTTC.

The J gene is TRBJ2-7, the V gene TRBV13, with TRBD1 matching 9 bases. The CDR3 consists of 14 residues. Germline V gene lookup returns CDR1 PRHDT and CDR2 FYEKMQ (reference sequence). The V and J ends lost 3 bases and 5 bases, in that order; junction bases with no gene match: 5. The DNA of the CDR3 is TGTGCCAGCAGCTTTCCACAGGGGGCCCACGAGCAGTACTTC. It yields the protein CASSFPQGAHEQYF.

The chain carries TRBV12-3 or TRBV12-4 and TRBJ1-2; weak D call: TRBD1 (5 bases). This CDR3 is 15 amino acids long. V was pared by 2 bases and J by 7 bases, with 17 bases between. The CDR3 is CASSLSFGGGSGYTF. The CDR3 coding sequence is TGTGCCAGCAGTTTAAGTTTCGGGGGTGGAAGTGGCTACACCTTC.

The rearrangement uses TRBV6-1 and TRBJ2-2; 10 bases agree with TRBD1. Germline V gene lookup returns CDR1 MNHNS and CDR2 SASEGT. This CDR3 has 13 amino acids. The trim removed 6 bases at V and 6 bases at J, leaving 1 base unmatched. The CDR3 nucleotides are TGTGCCAGCAGGGGGACAGGGGCCGGGGAGCTGTTTTTT. Its protein is CASRGTGAGELFF.

The chain uses TRBV6-2 or TRBV6-3 and TRBJ1-5; D is unclear. CDR1 MNHEY and CDR2 SVGEGT come from the germline V gene. The CDR3 totals 15 residues. The ends were cut back, 5 bases at V and 3 bases at J, with 14 bases in the middle. DNA of the CDR3: TGTGCCAGCAGTGGATCCGGGATCATCAATCAGCCCCAGCATTTT. This translates into CASSGSGIINQPQHF.

This clonotype has only a few counts. V gene TRBV28 combines with J gene TRBJ2-5; possible D gene TRBD2, 5 bases. V lost 7 bases, J lost 3 bases, and 21 bases lay in between. The CDR3 covers 16 residues. The germline gives CDR1 MDHEN, CDR2 SYDVKM. As DNA, the CDR3 is TGTGCCAGCAAGCAGGCCCCCCGTTTGGAGGAAGAGACCCAGTACTTC. Translating gives CASKQAPRLEEETQYF. The complete variable domain, with remaining parts taken from reference TRBV28 and TRBJ2-5, reads DVKVTQSSRYLVKRTGEKVFLECVQDMDHENMFWYRQDPGLGLRLIYFSYDVKMKEKGDIPEGYSVSREKKERFSLILESASTNQTSMYLCASKQAPRLEEETQYFGPGTRLLVL.

Here the CDR3 DNA reads TGCGCCAGCAGCCGACGCGCAGAATTGGGTGGCGATGAGCAGTTCTTC. Translated: CASSRRAELGGDEQFF. This chain joins TRBV4-3 and TRBJ2-1; D is ambiguous. The length of the CDR3 is 16 residues. With 4 bases removed from V and 8 bases from J, the gap between germline ends came to 21 bases. CDR1 LGHNA and CDR2 YSLEER come from the germline V gene.